This TCR beta chain was captured by sequencing in a study of cytomegalovirus exposure and HLA in healthy donors. Trimming at V came to 4 bases and at J to 4 bases, leaving 6 bases not matched to a gene. CDR3 length: 15 residues. Germline assignment: CDR1 MNHEY and CDR2 SVGAGI. Amplification used 60 Vbeta primers and 13 Jbeta primers. Here immunoSEQ multiplex PCR was the method, and the copy in TCRdb shows in-frame clones only, minus some. In the table there are approximately 150,000 clones, roughly 79% of which are singletons. This TCR came from a woman in her fifties or sixties in good health and CMV-seronegative. The source material was PBMCs. The chain carries TRBV6-5 and TRBJ2-2; 7 positions match TRBD2. CDR3 residues: CASSSSGEGTGELFF. The CDR3 DNA reads TGTGCCAGCAGTTCGTCCGGGGAGGGCACCGGGGAGCTGTTTTTT.